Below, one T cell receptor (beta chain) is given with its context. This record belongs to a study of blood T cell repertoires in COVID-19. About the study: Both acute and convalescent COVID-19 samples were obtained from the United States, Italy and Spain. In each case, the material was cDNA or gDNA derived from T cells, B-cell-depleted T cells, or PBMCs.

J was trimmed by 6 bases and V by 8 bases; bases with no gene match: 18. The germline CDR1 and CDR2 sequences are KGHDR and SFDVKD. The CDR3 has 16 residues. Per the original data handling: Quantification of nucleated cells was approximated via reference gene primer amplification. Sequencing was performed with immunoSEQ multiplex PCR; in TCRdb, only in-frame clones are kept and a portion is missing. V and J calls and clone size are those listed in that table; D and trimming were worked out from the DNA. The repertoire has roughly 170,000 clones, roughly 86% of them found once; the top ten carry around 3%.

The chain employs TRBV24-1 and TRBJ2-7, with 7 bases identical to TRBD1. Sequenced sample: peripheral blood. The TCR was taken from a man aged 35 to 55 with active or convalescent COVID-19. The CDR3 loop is CATKSPTGKNYCEQYF. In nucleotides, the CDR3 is TGTGCCACCAAGTCCCCGACAGGGAAAAACTACTGCGAGCAGTACTTC.